The entry that follows covers one TCR beta chain sequence. V was cut by 10 bases and J by 5 bases, with 14 bases left in between. CDR1 is SEHNR, CDR2 FQNEAQ, per germline (reference sequence). This CDR3 has 13 amino acids. Original handling: Reference gene primer amplification gave estimated nucleated cell counts. Profiled with immunoSEQ multiplex PCR; TCRdb holds only in-frame clones, not every one. V and J calls and clone size follow that table, whereas D and trimming were derived from the DNA. The sample gives under 250,000 clones, around 83% of which show up once; over 2.5% is in the top ten. This record belongs to a study of blood T cell repertoires in COVID-19. Study in general: Both acute and convalescent COVID-19 samples were obtained from the United States, Italy and Spain. From T cells, B-cell-depleted T cells, or PBMCs came the material, which was cDNA or gDNA.

The V and J genes are TRBV7-9 and TRBJ2-2; D is unclear. What was sequenced was peripheral blood. The TCR sequence derives from a man aged 50 or older who had recovered from COVID-19. The CDR3 protein is CATPPQWTGELFF. In DNA form, the CDR3 reads TGTGCCACCCCTCCCCAGTGGACCGGGGAGCTGTTTTTT.